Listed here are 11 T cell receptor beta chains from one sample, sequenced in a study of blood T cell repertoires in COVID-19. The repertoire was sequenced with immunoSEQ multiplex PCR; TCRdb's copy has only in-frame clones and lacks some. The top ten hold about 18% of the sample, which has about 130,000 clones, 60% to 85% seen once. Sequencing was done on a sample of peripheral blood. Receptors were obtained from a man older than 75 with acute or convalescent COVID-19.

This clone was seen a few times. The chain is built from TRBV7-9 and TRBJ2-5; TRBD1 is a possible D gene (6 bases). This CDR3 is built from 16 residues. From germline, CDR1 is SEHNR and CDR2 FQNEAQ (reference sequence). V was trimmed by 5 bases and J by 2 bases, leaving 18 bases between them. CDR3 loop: CASSPLEWGLQETQYF. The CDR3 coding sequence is TGTGCCAGCAGCCCACTCGAGTGGGGGCTGCAAGAGACCCAGTACTTC.

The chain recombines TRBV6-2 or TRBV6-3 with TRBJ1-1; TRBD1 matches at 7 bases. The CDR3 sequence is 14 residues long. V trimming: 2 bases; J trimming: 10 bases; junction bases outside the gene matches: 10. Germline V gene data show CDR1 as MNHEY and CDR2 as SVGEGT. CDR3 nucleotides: TGTGCCAGCAGTTACCGGGACAGAGCCGGGGTAGCTTTCTTT. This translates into CASSYRDRAGVAFF.

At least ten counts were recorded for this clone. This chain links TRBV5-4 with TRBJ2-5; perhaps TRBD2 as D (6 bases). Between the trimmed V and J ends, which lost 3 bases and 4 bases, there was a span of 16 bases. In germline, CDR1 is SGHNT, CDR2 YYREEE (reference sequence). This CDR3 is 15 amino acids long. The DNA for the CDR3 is TGTGCCAGCAGCTCCACGACTAGAGGACGAGAGACCCAGTACTTC. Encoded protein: CASSSTTRGRETQYF.

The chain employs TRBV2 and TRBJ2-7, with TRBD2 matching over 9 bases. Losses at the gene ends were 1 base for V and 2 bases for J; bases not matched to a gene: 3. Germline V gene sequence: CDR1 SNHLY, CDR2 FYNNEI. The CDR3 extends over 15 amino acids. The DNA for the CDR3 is TGTGCCAGCAGTGAAGGGCGGGGGGGAACCTACGAGCAGTACTTC. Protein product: CASSEGRGGTYEQYF. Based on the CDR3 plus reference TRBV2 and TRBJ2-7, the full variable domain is EPEVTQTPSHQVTQMGQEVILRCVPISNHLYFYWYRQILGQKVEFLVSFYNNEISEKSEIFDDQFSVERPDGSNFTLKIRSTKLEDSAMYFCASSEGRGGTYEQYFGPGTRLTVT.

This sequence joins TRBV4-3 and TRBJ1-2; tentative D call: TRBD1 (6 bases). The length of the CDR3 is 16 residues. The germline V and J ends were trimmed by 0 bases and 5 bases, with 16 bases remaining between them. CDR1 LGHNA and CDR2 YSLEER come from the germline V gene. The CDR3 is CASSQERTAAGYGYTF. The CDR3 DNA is TGCGCCAGCAGCCAAGAGAGGACAGCTGCGGGTTATGGCTACACCTTC.

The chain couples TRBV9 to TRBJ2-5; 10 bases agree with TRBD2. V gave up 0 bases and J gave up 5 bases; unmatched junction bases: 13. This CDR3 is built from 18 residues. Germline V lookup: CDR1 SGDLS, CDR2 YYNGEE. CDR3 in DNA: TGTGCCAGCAGCGTAGTGCCCCCAACTAGCGGGGCCAGGGAGACCCAGTACTTC. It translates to CASSVVPPTSGARETQYF.

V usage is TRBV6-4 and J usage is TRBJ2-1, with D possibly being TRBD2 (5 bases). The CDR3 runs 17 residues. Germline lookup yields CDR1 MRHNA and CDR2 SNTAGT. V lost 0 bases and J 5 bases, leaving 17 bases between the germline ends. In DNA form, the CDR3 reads TGTGCCAGCAGTGACTCGTTCGGACTCCGCGTTAACAATGAGCAGTTCTTC. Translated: CASSDSFGLRVNNEQFF.

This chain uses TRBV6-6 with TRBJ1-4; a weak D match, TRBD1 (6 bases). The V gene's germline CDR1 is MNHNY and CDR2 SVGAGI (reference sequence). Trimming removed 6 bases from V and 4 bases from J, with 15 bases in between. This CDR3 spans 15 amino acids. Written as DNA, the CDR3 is TGTGCCAGCAGCTCTACAGGGATTAGTAATGAAAAACTGTTTTTT. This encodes CASSSTGISNEKLFF.

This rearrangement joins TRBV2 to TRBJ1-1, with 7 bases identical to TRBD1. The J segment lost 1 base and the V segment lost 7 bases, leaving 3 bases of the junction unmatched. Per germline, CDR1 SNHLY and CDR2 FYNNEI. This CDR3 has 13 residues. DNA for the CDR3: TGTGCCAGCACGCGGACAGGGAACACTGAAGCTTTCTTT. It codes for CASTRTGNTEAFF.

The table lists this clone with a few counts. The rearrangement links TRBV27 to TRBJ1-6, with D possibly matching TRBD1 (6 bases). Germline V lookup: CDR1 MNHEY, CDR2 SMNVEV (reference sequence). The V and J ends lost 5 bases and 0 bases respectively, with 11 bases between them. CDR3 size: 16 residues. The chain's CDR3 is CASSATGSSYNSPLHF. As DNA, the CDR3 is TGTGCCAGCAGTGCCACAGGGAGCTCCTATAATTCACCCCTCCACTTT.

CDR3 residues: CASSPGQGAENTIYF. Written as DNA, the CDR3 is TGTGCCAGCAGCCCGGGACAGGGGGCCGAAAACACCATATATTTT. The chain employs TRBV7-9 and TRBJ1-3; 12 positions match TRBD1. There are 15 residues in the CDR3. From germline, CDR1 is SEHNR and CDR2 FQNEAQ (reference sequence). The V gene end was trimmed by 5 bases and the J gene end by 6 bases; junction bases not matched to a gene: 5.